The clone carrying this T cell receptor (beta chain) was seen many times. Its antigen is currently unknown. TCRdb reanalysed the RACE reads using MiXCR and keeps one entry per CDR3 protein. The data hold tens of thousands of distinct CDR3 sequences, with roughly a tenth observed a single time. This specimen comes from a study of human T cells and chemical hapten exposure. The study's findings and limits: TCRs whose frequency exceeded 1 in 1000 remained the same following DPC sensitization.

Time point in this sample: patch test 1, 2 weeks after DPC sensitization. Treatment of the sample: therapeutic diphenylcyclopropenone sensitization with weekly scalp DPC. The V gene lost 1 base and the J gene lost 0 bases, with 7 bases spanning the gap. Germline lookup yields CDR1 MNHEY and CDR2 SVGEGT. The CDR3 runs 15 residues. The starting material was whole blood, obtained in connection with sensitization to the hapten diphenylcyclopropenone (DPC). This clonotype originated in a man between 40 and 49 years old with alopecia areata. Some clones in this sample may be carry-over from other donors' samples. This chain links TRBV6-2 or TRBV6-3 with TRBJ1-5; D gene unclear. DNA of the CDR3: TGTGCCAGCAGTTACTTGGTGGATAGCAATCAGCCCCAGCATTTT. It yields the protein CASSYLVDSNQPQHF.